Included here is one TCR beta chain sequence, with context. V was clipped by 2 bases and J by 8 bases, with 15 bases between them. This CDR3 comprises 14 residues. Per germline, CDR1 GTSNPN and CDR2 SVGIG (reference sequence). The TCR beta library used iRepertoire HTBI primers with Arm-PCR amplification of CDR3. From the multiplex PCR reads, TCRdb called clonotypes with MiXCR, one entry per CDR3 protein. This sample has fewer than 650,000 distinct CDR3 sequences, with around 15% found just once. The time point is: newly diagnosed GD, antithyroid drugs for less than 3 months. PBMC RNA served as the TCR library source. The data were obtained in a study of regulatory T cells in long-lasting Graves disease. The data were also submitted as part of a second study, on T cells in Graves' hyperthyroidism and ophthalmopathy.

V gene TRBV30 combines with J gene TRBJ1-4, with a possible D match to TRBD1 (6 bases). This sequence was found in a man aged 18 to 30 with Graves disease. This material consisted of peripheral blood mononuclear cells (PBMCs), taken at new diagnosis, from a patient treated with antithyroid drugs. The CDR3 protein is CAWSPSGQGEKLFF. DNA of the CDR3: TGTGCCTGGAGTCCCTCGGGGCAGGGGGAAAAACTGTTTTTT.